This T cell receptor beta chain was found in a study of tumor and adjacent non-tumor tissue in lung cancer. At the level of the study: On average, productive TCRbeta reads reached some 4.4 million per sample.

This sample's RNA came from whole unsorted tissue. A modified ARM-PCR protocol with three rounds of nested PCR amplified TCRbeta. TCRdb processed the multiplex PCR reads anew with MiXCR; each CDR3 protein has one entry. The sample carries roughly 67,000 distinct CDR3 sequences, about 61% recorded once. Of note for this clonotype: Its antigen is not identified. The CDR3 does not end in the conserved phenylalanine or tryptophan, so this is likely a read error.

V was trimmed by 8 bases and J by 0 bases, leaving 17 bases between them. The CDR3 loop spans 14 amino acids. Germline lookup yields CDR1 SQVTM and CDR2 ANQGSEA. Study results and caveats: In normal lung, the top 100 clones were significantly more dominant than in tumor.

The chain uses TRBV29-1 and TRBJ2-7, with D unresolved. The receptor's source is a man aged 50-60 years with non-small cell lung cancer. The sequenced sample was lung tumor tissue. This chain's CDR3 is CSIGVRENSYEQYL. In DNA form, the CDR3 reads TGCAGCATTGGGGTAAGGGAAAACTCCTACGAGCAGTACCTC.